This T cell receptor (beta chain) comes out of a study of blood T cell repertoires in COVID-19. Across the whole study: In each case, the material was cDNA or gDNA derived from T cells, B-cell-depleted T cells, or PBMCs.

Cohort 3 recovered donors had two negative PCRs, clearance, or symptom resolution. The CDR3 has 13 residues. The V end lost 0 bases, the J end lost 4 bases, and 8 bases lay between the germline ends. CDR1 and CDR2 from the germline V gene are SGHRS and YFSETQ. TCRdb keeps only in-frame clones here, not all; method: immunoSEQ multiplex PCR. The table includes roughly 300,000 clones, 70% to 90% detected once. Sequences were obtained from PBMCs or T cells enriched from blood (not recorded which). This TCR was recovered from a woman aged 30 to 39 who had recovered from COVID-19. J is TRBJ2-7 and V is TRBV5-1; D gene unclear. CDR3 in amino acids: CASSLEPVYEQYF. The CDR3 DNA sequence: TGCGCCAGCAGCTTGGAACCGGTATACGAGCAGTACTTC. The full variable domain, rest sourced from reference TRBV5-1 and TRBJ2-7, is KAGVTQTPRYLIKTRGQQVTLSCSPISGHRSVSWYQQTPGQGLQFLFEYFSETQRNKGNFPGRFSGRQFSNSRSEMNVSTLELGDSALYLCASSLEPVYEQYFGPGTRLTVT.